The 18 T cell receptor beta chains below come from one sample, sequenced in a study of T-cell reconstitution after alpha-beta-depleted transplantation in children. Molecular barcoding with unique molecular identifiers was used for the TCRbeta library. TCRdb reprocessed the PCR reads via MiXCR and lists one record per CDR3 protein. The sample yields about 370,000 distinct CDR3 sequences, roughly 20% seen once. The input for sequencing was PBMCs from the stem cell graft donor, taken from the stem cell graft. The receptor set was obtained from a human donor who donated a stem cell graft to a child with acute myeloid leukemia.

The V call is TRBV12-3 or TRBV12-4, the J call TRBJ2-7; D may be TRBD1 or TRBD2 (6 bases each). Trimming pared 5 bases from V and 6 bases from J, leaving 14 bases between. This CDR3 spans 13 amino acids. CDR3 sequence reads: CASSMRTAGEQYF. CDR3 DNA sequence: TGTGCCAGCAGTATGAGGACAGCGGGCGAGCAGTACTTC.

This clonotype was observed at least ten times. V usage is TRBV29-1 and J usage is TRBJ2-1; 9 bases line up with TRBD2. The V gene's germline CDR1 is SQVTM and CDR2 ANQGSEA. CDR3 length: 17 amino acids. With 5 bases clipped from V and 2 bases from J, the junction kept 13 bases outside the gene matches. CDR3 in DNA: TGCAGCGTTATGAGGTCAGGACGGACTAGCGCCTACAATGAGCAGTTCTTC. This codes for CSVMRSGRTSAYNEQFF.

In its sample, this clonotype was seen a few times. The chain joins TRBV7-9 to TRBJ2-1; 8 bases are shared with TRBD2. V lost 4 bases, J lost 6 bases, and 14 bases stayed unmatched. Germline loops: CDR1 SEHNR, CDR2 FQNEAQ (reference sequence). The CDR3 length is 17 residues. CDR3 nucleotide sequence: TGTGCCAGCAGCTGGTCGGGAGGGCCGGGGACCCCCAATGAGCAGTTCTTC. Translated, it gives CASSWSGGPGTPNEQFF.

This clonotype came up a few times. The rearrangement uses TRBV29-1 and TRBJ2-5; D uncertain. The CDR3 has 11 residues. CDR1 and CDR2 (germline): SQVTM, ANQGSEA. Trimming removed 6 bases from V and 0 bases from J, with 5 bases in between. The chain's CDR3 is CSVQDQETQYF. CDR3 sequence (DNA): TGCAGCGTGCAAGACCAAGAGACCCAGTACTTC.

There are many counts of this clonotype. The rearrangement uses TRBV12-3 or TRBV12-4 and TRBJ1-1; possibly TRBD1 for D (6 bases). This CDR3 comprises 14 residues. V gave up 6 bases and J gave up 3 bases, with 14 bases separating them. The CDR3: CASRIGGADTEAFF. In DNA, the CDR3 is TGTGCCAGCAGAATAGGGGGTGCGGACACTGAAGCTTTCTTT.

The chain couples TRBV12-3 or TRBV12-4 to TRBJ2-7; no definite D call. V was clipped by 1 base and J by 2 bases, with 15 bases between them. CDR3 length: 16 amino acids. The CDR3 reads CASSLGAARYPYEQYF. The CDR3 DNA follows: TGTGCCAGCAGTTTAGGGGCAGCACGCTATCCCTACGAGCAGTACTTC.

This clonotype was observed at least ten times. The rearrangement joins TRBV29-1 to TRBJ1-4, with D tentatively TRBD1 (6 bases). Germline assignment: CDR1 SQVTM and CDR2 ANQGSEA. The CDR3 spans 12 residues. V shed 6 bases and J shed 6 bases, with 11 bases lying between them. CDR3 sequence (DNA): TGCAGCGTGGGGCAGGGGTATGAAAAACTGTTTTTT. Protein: CSVGQGYEKLFF.

This clonotype was counted many times. The genes are TRBV29-1 and TRBJ2-7; D possibly corresponds to TRBD1 (7 bases). The V and J ends lost 8 bases and 0 bases respectively, with 14 bases between them. CDR1 is SQVTM, CDR2 ANQGSEA, per germline. The CDR3 is 13 residues long. The CDR3 sequence is CSKSRDSSYEQYF. The CDR3 DNA sequence: TGCAGCAAATCGCGGGACAGCTCCTACGAGCAGTACTTC.

This clonotype occurred a few times. This chain connects TRBV12-3 or TRBV12-4 to TRBJ1-2, with D possibly being TRBD1 (5 bases). V was cut by 5 bases and J by 2 bases, with 12 bases left in between. The CDR3 runs to 14 residues. CDR3 protein: CASSRGGVNYGYTF. The DNA for the CDR3 is TGTGCCAGCAGTCGGGGAGGGGTAAACTATGGCTACACCTTC.

This chain connects TRBV24-1 to TRBJ2-2; TRBD2 aligns across 11 bases. The V segment lost 4 bases and the J segment 6 bases; nucleotides outside the gene matches: 9. The CDR3 is 17 amino acids. Germline V CDR1 and CDR2: KGHDR, SFDVKD. CDR3 in amino acids: CATSEGTSGLESGELFF. For the CDR3, the DNA is TGTGCCACCAGTGAGGGGACTAGCGGACTGGAATCCGGGGAGCTGTTTTTT.

This clonotype was recorded at least ten times. The chain joins TRBV11-1 to TRBJ2-3, with unresolved D. Germline CDR1 reads SGHAT; CDR2 reads FQDESV (reference sequence). V lost 5 bases and J 3 bases, leaving 24 bases between the germline ends. The CDR3 totals 18 residues. CDR3 sequence: CASSRTPGSVQSTDTQYF. CDR3 DNA: TGTGCCAGCAGCCGCACGCCAGGCAGCGTTCAATCGACAGATACGCAGTATTTT.

The gene calls are TRBV6-1 and TRBJ1-5; 9 bases align to TRBD1. V dropped 5 bases and J dropped 2; count of bases not matched to a gene: 13. Germline CDR1 reads MNHNS; CDR2 reads SASEGT. This CDR3 spans 18 amino acids. CDR3 nucleotide sequence: TGTGCCAGCAGTCGCGGGGACAGGGCCCCGAATGGCAATCAGCCCCAGCATTTT. Its protein product is CASSRGDRAPNGNQPQHF.

The CDR3 region is CASSPVGLAKTDTQYF. The DNA for the CDR3 is TGTGCCAGCAGCCCAGTAGGGCTAGCGAAGACAGATACGCAGTATTTT. J is TRBJ2-3 and V is TRBV9; perhaps TRBD2 as D (6 bases). Germline V gene lookup returns CDR1 SGDLS and CDR2 YYNGEE. The V and J ends lost 4 bases and 3 bases respectively, with 18 bases between them. The CDR3 contains 16 residues.

This clonotype occurred a few times. V and J are TRBV25-1 and TRBJ2-2, with D maybe TRBD2 (7 bases). Germline V gene lookup returns CDR1 MGHDK and CDR2 SYGVNS. This CDR3 has 16 amino acids. V was pared by 3 bases and J by 1 base, with 12 bases between. CDR3 sequence: CASSEGGAQNTGELFF. CDR3 DNA: TGTGCCAGCAGTGAGGGGGGGGCCCAGAACACCGGGGAGCTGTTTTTT.

The genes are TRBV5-5 and TRBJ2-7; TRBD1 aligns across 8 bases. The CDR3 is 15 residues long. V lost 2 bases, J lost 2 bases, and 6 bases stayed unmatched. CDR1 SGHKS and CDR2 YYEKEE come from the germline V gene (reference sequence). CDR3 DNA sequence: TGTGCCAGCAGCTTTACAGGGGGAGGCCCCTACGAGCAGTACTTC. This translates into CASSFTGGGPYEQYF.

This clonotype was found a few times. V and J are TRBV12-3 or TRBV12-4 and TRBJ2-1, with D hard to call. Deletions cut 3 bases from V and 4 bases from J, with 13 bases between. The CDR3 totals 15 residues. CDR3 coding DNA: TGTGCCAGCAGTTTGGGCATAATCGAGTACAATGAGCAGTTCTTC. This codes for CASSLGIIEYNEQFF.

The chain has TRBV28 and TRBJ2-1; unclear D gene. Trimming took 3 bases from V and 8 from J, leaving 8 bases between them. The CDR3 spans 12 residues. Per germline, CDR1 MDHEN and CDR2 SYDVKM. CDR3 amino acids: CASSLGYYEQFF. The CDR3 DNA reads TGTGCCAGCAGTTTGGGTTACTATGAGCAGTTCTTC.

The chain links TRBV5-5 to TRBJ2-2; 8 nucleotides agree with TRBD1. The CDR3 has 16 residues. The germline gives CDR1 SGHKS, CDR2 YYEKEE (reference sequence). Germline trimming cut 4 bases from V and 7 bases from J; bases unmatched to any gene: 12. Here the CDR3 reads CASSPGQVVAGGELFF. The DNA of the CDR3 is TGTGCCAGCAGCCCGGGACAGGTGGTGGCCGGCGGGGAGCTGTTTTTT.